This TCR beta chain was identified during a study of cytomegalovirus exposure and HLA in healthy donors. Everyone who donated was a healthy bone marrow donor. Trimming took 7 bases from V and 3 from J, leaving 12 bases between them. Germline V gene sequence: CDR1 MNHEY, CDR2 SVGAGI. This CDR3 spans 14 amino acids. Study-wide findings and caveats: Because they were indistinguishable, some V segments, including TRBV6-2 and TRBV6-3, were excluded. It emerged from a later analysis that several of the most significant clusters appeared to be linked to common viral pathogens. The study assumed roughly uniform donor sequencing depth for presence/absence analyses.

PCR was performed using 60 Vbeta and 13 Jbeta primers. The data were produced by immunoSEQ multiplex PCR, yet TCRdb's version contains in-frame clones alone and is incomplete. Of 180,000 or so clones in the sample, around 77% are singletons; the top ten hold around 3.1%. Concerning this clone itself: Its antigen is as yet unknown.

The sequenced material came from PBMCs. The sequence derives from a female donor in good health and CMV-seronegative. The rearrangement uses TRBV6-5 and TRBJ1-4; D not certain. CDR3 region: CASKESIPNEKLFF. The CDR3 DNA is TGTGCCAGCAAGGAGTCCATCCCTAATGAAAAACTGTTTTTT.